This passage covers 2 T cell receptor beta chains from one sample sequenced in a study of blood T cell repertoires in COVID-19. TCRdb keeps only in-frame clones here, not all; method: immunoSEQ multiplex PCR. Here the sample spans fewer than 85,000 clones, around nine tenths being singletons. The sequencing input was peripheral blood. The source of these receptors is a man aged 50 to 60 with active COVID-19.

The CDR3 loop is CASSPRGQLYEQYF. Written as DNA, the CDR3 is TGTGCCAGCTCACCACGGGGACAGCTTTACGAGCAGTACTTC. The chain joins TRBV18 to TRBJ2-7; 7 bases line up with TRBD1. Germline loops: CDR1 KGHSH, CDR2 LQKENI. The CDR3 runs 14 residues. The ends lost 1 base at V and 4 bases at J; junction bases unmatched: 4.

The chain's CDR3 is CASSPRDRSPITDTQYF. The CDR3 DNA sequence: TGTGCCAGCAGCCCACGAGACAGGTCTCCCATCACAGATACGCAGTATTTT. The chain employs TRBV11-3 and TRBJ2-3; D may be TRBD1 (6 bases). This CDR3 spans 17 amino acids. Trimming shortened V by 5 bases and J by 2 bases, and 20 bases separated the two germline ends. Germline CDR1 reads SGHNT; CDR2 reads YENEEA. Together with reference TRBV11-3 and TRBJ2-3, the CDR3 gives the full variable domain: EAGVVQSPRYKIIEKKQPVAFWCNPISGHNTLYWYLQNLGQGPELLIRYENEEAVDDSQLPKDRFSAERLKGVDSTLKIQPAELGDSAVYLCASSPRDRSPITDTQYFGPGTRLTVL.